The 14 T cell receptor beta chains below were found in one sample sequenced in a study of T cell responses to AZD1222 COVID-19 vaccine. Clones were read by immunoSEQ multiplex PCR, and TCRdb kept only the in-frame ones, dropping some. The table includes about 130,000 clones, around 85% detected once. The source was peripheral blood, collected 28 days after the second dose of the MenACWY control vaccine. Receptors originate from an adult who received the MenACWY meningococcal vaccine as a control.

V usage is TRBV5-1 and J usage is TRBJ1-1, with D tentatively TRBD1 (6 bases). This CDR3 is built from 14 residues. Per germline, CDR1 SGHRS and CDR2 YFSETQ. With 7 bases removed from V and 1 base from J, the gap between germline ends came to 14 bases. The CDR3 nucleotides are TGCGCCAGCGGGCGGGGGCCTAAGAACACTGAAGCTTTCTTT. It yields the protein CASGRGPKNTEAFF.

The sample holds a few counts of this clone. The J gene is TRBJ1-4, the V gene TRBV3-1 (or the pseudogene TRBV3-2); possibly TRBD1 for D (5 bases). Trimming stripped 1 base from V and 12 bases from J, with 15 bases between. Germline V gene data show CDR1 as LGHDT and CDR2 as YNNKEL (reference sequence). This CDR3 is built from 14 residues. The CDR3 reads CASSQGARVGELFF. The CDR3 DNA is TGTGCCAGCAGCCAAGGGGCCCGTGTGGGGGAACTGTTTTTT.

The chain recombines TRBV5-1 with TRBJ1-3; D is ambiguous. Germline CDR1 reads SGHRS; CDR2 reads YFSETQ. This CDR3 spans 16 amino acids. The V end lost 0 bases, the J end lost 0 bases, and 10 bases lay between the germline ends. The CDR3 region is CASSLVGQSSGNTIYF. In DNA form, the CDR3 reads TGCGCCAGCAGCTTGGTGGGTCAGAGCTCTGGAAACACCATATATTTT.

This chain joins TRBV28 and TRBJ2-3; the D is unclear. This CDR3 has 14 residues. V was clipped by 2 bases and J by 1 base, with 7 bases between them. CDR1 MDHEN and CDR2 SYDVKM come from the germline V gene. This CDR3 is CASSLGGGTDTQYF. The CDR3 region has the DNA TGTGCCAGCAGTTTAGGCGGCGGCACAGATACGCAGTATTTT.

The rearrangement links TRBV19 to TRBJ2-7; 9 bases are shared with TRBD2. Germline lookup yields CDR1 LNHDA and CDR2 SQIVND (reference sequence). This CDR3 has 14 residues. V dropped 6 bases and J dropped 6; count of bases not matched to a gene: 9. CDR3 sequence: CASSLSGSSREQYF. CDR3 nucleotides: TGTGCCAGTAGCCTTAGCGGGAGTTCCCGCGAGCAGTACTTC.

The CDR3, as DNA: TGTGCCAGTAGTAGCCCCTACAATGAGCAGTTCTTC. It encodes CASSSPYNEQFF. The chain couples TRBV19 to TRBJ2-1; D is undetermined. In germline, CDR1 is LNHDA, CDR2 SQIVND (reference sequence). The CDR3 is 12 residues long. Trimming removed 4 bases at V and 2 bases at J, with 3 bases between.

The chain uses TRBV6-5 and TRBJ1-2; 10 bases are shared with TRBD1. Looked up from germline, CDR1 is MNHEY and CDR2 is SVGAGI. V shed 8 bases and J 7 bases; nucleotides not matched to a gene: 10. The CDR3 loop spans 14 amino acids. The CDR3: CASGLTGGGGGYTF. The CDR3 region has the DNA TGTGCCAGCGGACTGACAGGGGGCGGTGGTGGCTACACCTTC.

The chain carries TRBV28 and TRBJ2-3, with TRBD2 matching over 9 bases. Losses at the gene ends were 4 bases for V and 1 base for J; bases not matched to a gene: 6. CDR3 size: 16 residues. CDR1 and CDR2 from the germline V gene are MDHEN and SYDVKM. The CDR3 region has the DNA TGTGCCAGCAGTTCGACAGCTAGCGGGGGCACAGATACGCAGTATTTT. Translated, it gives CASSSTASGGTDTQYF.

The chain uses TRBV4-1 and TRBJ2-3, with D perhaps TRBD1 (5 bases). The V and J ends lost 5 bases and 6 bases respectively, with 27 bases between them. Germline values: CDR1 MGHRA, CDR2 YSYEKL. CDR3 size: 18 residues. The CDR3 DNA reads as TGCGCCAGCAGCTCCCTGACCGGTAGGAACTCGGCAGGGGATACGCAGTATTTT. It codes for CASSSLTGRNSAGDTQYF.

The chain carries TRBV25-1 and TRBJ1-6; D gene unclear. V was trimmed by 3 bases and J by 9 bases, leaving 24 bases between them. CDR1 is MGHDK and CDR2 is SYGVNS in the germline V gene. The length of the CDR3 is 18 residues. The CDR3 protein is CASSDPAGRGSYGSPLHF. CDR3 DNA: TGTGCCAGCAGTGATCCCGCCGGGCGTGGGTCCTACGGTTCACCCCTCCACTTT.

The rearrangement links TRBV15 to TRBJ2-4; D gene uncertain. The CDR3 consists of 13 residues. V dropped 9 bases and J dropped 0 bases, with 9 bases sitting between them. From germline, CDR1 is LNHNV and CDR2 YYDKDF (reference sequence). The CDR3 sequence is CATTELAKNIQYF. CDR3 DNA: TGTGCCACGACCGAGCTAGCCAAAAACATTCAGTACTTC.

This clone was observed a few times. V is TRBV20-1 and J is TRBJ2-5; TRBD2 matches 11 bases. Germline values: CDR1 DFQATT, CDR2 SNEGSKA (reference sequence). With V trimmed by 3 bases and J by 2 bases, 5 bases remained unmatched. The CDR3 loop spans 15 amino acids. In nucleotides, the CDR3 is TGCAGTGCTAGTACGGGACTAGCGGTTCAAGAGACCCAGTACTTC. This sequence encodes CSASTGLAVQETQYF.

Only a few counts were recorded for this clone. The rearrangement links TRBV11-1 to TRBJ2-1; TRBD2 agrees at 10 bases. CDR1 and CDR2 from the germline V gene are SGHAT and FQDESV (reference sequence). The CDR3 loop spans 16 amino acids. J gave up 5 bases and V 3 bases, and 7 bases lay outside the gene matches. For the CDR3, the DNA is TGTGCCAGCAGCTTGGCGAGCGGGGGGGCCCACAATGAGCAGTTCTTC. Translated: CASSLASGGAHNEQFF.

This CDR3 is CASSQEVVGNQPQHF. The CDR3, as DNA: TGCGCCAGCAGCCAAGAAGTGGTAGGGAATCAGCCCCAGCATTTT. This sequence joins TRBV4-1 and TRBJ1-5; no clear D. Germline loops: CDR1 MGHRA, CDR2 YSYEKL. The V end was cut by 0 bases, the J end by 4 bases, with 10 bases between. The CDR3 has 15 amino acids.